This entry lists 26 T cell receptor beta chains sequenced from one sample in a study of patients with pleural tuberculosis. MiXCR was run by TCRdb on the reads, yielding one entry per CDR3 protein. The table has under 65,000 distinct CDR3 sequences, 6% to 8% seen once. These receptors came from a human donor with pleural tuberculosis.

This chain joins TRBV29-1 and TRBJ2-5; a possible D gene is TRBD1 (6 bases). The CDR3 is 13 amino acids. Trimming pared 3 bases from V and 2 bases from J, leaving 10 bases between. Per the germline V gene, CDR1 is SQVTM and CDR2 is ANQGSEA. The CDR3 nucleotides are TGCAGCGTTGACCGGACAGATCAAGAGACCCAGTACTTC. This sequence encodes CSVDRTDQETQYF.

This clonotype was counted many times. The chain uses TRBV4-1 and TRBJ2-1; perhaps D is TRBD1 or TRBD2 (5 bases each). V was trimmed by 3 bases and J by 4 bases, leaving 10 bases between them. In germline, CDR1 is MGHRA, CDR2 YSYEKL. This CDR3 has 14 amino acids. In DNA form, the CDR3 reads TGCGCCAGCAGCCAGCTAGAGGGGTACAATGAGCAGTTCTTC. Translated: CASSQLEGYNEQFF.

In its sample, this clonotype was seen many times. V is TRBV6-1 and J is TRBJ1-1; no definite D call. This CDR3 contains 14 residues. CDR1 is MNHNS and CDR2 is SASEGT in the germline V gene. Trimming removed 7 bases at V and 4 bases at J, with 16 bases between. The CDR3 DNA follows: TGTGCCAGCAACCAGAACGGTGGGGTCACTGAAGCTTTCTTT. Protein: CASNQNGGVTEAFF.

This clonotype was picked up many times. The rearrangement uses TRBV11-2 and TRBJ1-4, with 7 positions matching TRBD1. The J segment lost 8 bases and the V segment lost 3 bases, leaving 9 bases of the junction unmatched. The CDR3 is 15 amino acids. Looked up from germline, CDR1 is SGHAT and CDR2 is FQNNGV. CDR3 nucleotide sequence: TGTGCCAGCAGCTTTATAAAGGGGGCCAACGAAAAACTGTTTTTT. This encodes CASSFIKGANEKLFF.

Ten or more counts support this clonotype. The genes are TRBV11-1 and TRBJ1-5; D call uncertain. V lost 2 bases and J 7 bases, leaving 9 bases between the germline ends. This CDR3 contains 13 residues. Germline V gives CDR1 SGHAT, CDR2 FQDESV (reference sequence). This chain's CDR3 is CASSLSEEQPQHF. DNA of the CDR3: TGTGCCAGCAGCTTATCCGAGGAACAGCCCCAGCATTTT.

Ten or more counts support this clonotype. The chain carries TRBV5-4 and TRBJ1-5; D ambiguous. Trimming cost V 0 bases and J 3 bases, with 4 bases left between them. Germline CDR1 reads SGHNT; CDR2 reads YYREEE (reference sequence). The CDR3 loop spans 13 amino acids. CDR3 nucleotides: TGTGCCAGCAGCTTGGTACCCAATCAGCCCCAGCATTTT. Its translation: CASSLVPNQPQHF.

The V call is TRBV29-1, the J call TRBJ2-1, with D tentatively TRBD2 (6 bases). With 2 bases removed from V and 5 bases from J, the gap between germline ends came to 7 bases. Germline assignment: CDR1 SQVTM and CDR2 ANQGSEA. CDR3 length: 12 amino acids. In DNA, the CDR3 is TGCAGCGTTGAACGGGGGAACAATGAGCAGTTCTTC. This codes for CSVERGNNEQFF.

This clonotype was counted ten times or more. The CDR3 DNA sequence: TGTGCCAGCAGTGCCCGCAGCTACACTGAAGCTTTCTTT. Translating gives CASSARSYTEAFF. The chain carries TRBV28 and TRBJ1-1; D ambiguous. The germline V gene encodes CDR1 MDHEN and CDR2 SYDVKM. The CDR3 totals 13 residues. V lost 5 bases to trimming and J lost 3 bases, with 10 bases between them.

Many counts were recorded for this clonotype. V is TRBV9 and J is TRBJ1-1; no definite D call. Per germline, CDR1 SGDLS and CDR2 YYNGEE. The V and J ends lost 4 bases and 7 bases respectively, with 17 bases between them. CDR3 length: 14 residues. The CDR3 reads CASSPDPNGNEAFF. In DNA, the CDR3 is TGTGCCAGCAGCCCCGACCCTAACGGGAATGAAGCTTTCTTT.

The CDR3 region is CASSLRGGLIPYEQYF. The CDR3 nucleotides read TGCGCCAGCAGCCTGAGGGGCGGACTAATACCCTACGAGCAGTACTTC. The chain employs TRBV4-1 and TRBJ2-7; D might be TRBD2 (6 bases). Per the germline V gene, CDR1 is MGHRA and CDR2 is YSYEKL. This CDR3 is built from 16 residues. V lost 4 bases, J lost 2 bases, and 18 bases lay in between.

This clonotype has only a few counts. The genes are TRBV29-1 and TRBJ2-1; TRBD2 matches 13 bases. The germline gives CDR1 SQVTM, CDR2 ANQGSEA. The trim removed 4 bases at V and 5 bases at J, leaving 2 bases unmatched. This CDR3 is 14 amino acids long. CDR3 loop: CSVAGLAGDNEQFF. CDR3 nucleotides: TGCAGCGTTGCAGGACTAGCGGGGGACAATGAGCAGTTCTTC.

This clonotype was recorded at least ten times. V gene TRBV2 combines with J gene TRBJ2-2; D unclear. Trimming removed 3 bases at V and 1 base at J, with 15 bases between. The germline CDR1 and CDR2 sequences are SNHLY and FYNNEI. The CDR3 contains 17 residues. CDR3 bases: TGTGCCAGCAGTGAGATGGGTGACGGGTTGAACACCGGGGAGCTGTTTTTT. As protein: CASSEMGDGLNTGELFF.

This clonotype was picked up many times. The rearrangement joins TRBV23-1 to TRBJ1-2; tentatively, D is TRBD1 (6 bases). TRBV23-1 is an ORF, with its function uncertain. V was trimmed by 8 bases and J by 0 bases, leaving 19 bases between them. CDR3 size: 16 residues. CDR3 DNA sequence: TGCGCCAGCTCAACGACAGGTTCCTTAACTAACTATGGCTACACCTTC. This encodes CASSTTGSLTNYGYTF.

The sample holds a few counts of this clonotype. V gene TRBV10-3 combines with J gene TRBJ2-7, with D tentatively TRBD1 or TRBD2 (5 bases each). The CDR3 is made up of 14 amino acids. Germline V gives CDR1 ENHRY, CDR2 SYGVKD. V was pared by 6 bases and J by 3 bases, with 15 bases between. The CDR3 sequence: CAIRRDGAGYEQYV. As DNA, the CDR3 is TGTGCCATCAGGAGGGACGGAGCTGGCTACGAGCAGTACGTC.

This clonotype was seen a handful of times. The chain joins TRBV13 to TRBJ2-1; a weak D match, TRBD2 (6 bases). Germline V gene sequence: CDR1 PRHDT, CDR2 FYEKMQ (reference sequence). The CDR3 spans 16 residues. Trimming took off 2 bases at V and 2 bases at J, with 13 bases between the two ends. The CDR3 sequence: CASSLPREFTYNEQFF. DNA of the CDR3: TGTGCCAGCAGCTTACCCCGGGAGTTTACCTACAATGAGCAGTTCTTC.

This clonotype occurred many times. The V gene is TRBV6-1, the J gene TRBJ1-2; the match to TRBD1 covers 10 bases. The CDR3 totals 13 residues. Germline V gives CDR1 MNHNS, CDR2 SASEGT. After removal of 4 bases from V and 5 bases from J, the junction contained 1 base not matched to a gene. Written as DNA, the CDR3 is TGTGCCAGCAGTGCGGGACAGGGGTATGGCTACACCTTC. Translation: CASSAGQGYGYTF.

This clonotype was counted many times. The chain has TRBV6-2 or TRBV6-3 and TRBJ2-1; perhaps TRBD1 as D (5 bases). V shed 0 bases and J shed 5 bases, with 20 bases lying between them. Germline V lookup: CDR1 MNHEY, CDR2 SVGEGT. The CDR3 consists of 18 residues. As DNA, the CDR3 is TGTGCCAGCAGTTACTCTCCTCAGGGTAGCCCTCCTAACAATGAGCAGTTCTTC. It specifies CASSYSPQGSPPNNEQFF.

There are a few counts of this clonotype. J is TRBJ2-5 and V is TRBV19; no firm D call. Deletions cut 5 bases from V and 1 base from J, with 5 bases between. The CDR3 loop spans 12 amino acids. Germline V gives CDR1 LNHDA, CDR2 SQIVND (reference sequence). CDR3 amino acids: CASSRAQETQYF. CDR3 DNA: TGTGCCAGTAGTCGAGCCCAAGAGACCCAGTACTTC.

The chain uses TRBV20-1 and TRBJ1-1; a possible D gene is TRBD1 (5 bases). Germline loops: CDR1 DFQATT, CDR2 SNEGSKA (reference sequence). Trimming removed 3 bases at V and 1 base at J, with 9 bases between. There are 13 residues in the CDR3. CDR3 coding DNA: TGCAGTGCTAGTGGACAAGCGAACACTGAAGCTTTCTTT. Translation: CSASGQANTEAFF.

This clonotype was observed many times. This rearrangement joins TRBV6-1 to TRBJ2-3, with TRBD2 matching 7 bases. V lost 6 bases and J lost 0; bases outside the gene matches: 6. Per germline, CDR1 MNHNS and CDR2 SASEGT. CDR3 length: 15 amino acids. DNA for the CDR3: TGTGCCAGCAGAGCGGGACTACCTAGCACAGATACGCAGTATTTT. This sequence encodes CASRAGLPSTDTQYF.

At least ten counts were recorded for this clonotype. The V gene is TRBV6-1, the J gene TRBJ2-7; 10 nucleotides align to TRBD1. The CDR3 has 15 amino acids. The V gene end was trimmed by 5 bases and the J gene end by 2 bases; junction bases not matched to a gene: 6. From germline, CDR1 is MNHNS and CDR2 SASEGT. The CDR3 here is CASSQGTGVTYEQYF. In DNA, the CDR3 is TGTGCCAGCAGTCAAGGGACAGGGGTGACCTACGAGCAGTACTTC.

There are many counts of this clonotype. The DNA of the CDR3 is TGTGCCAGCAGTTTAGAAGGCATATCTGGAAACACCATATATTTT. Translating gives CASSLEGISGNTIYF. The V gene is TRBV12-3 or TRBV12-4, the J gene TRBJ1-3; D not resolved. This CDR3 region has 15 residues. V was pared by 1 base and J by 1 base, with 8 bases between.

This clonotype was observed a few times. The chain combines TRBV12-3 or TRBV12-4 with TRBJ2-1, with D perhaps TRBD1 or TRBD2 (5 bases each). V lost 5 bases, J lost 7 bases, and 15 bases lay in between. The CDR3 sequence is 14 residues long. DNA for the CDR3: TGTGCCAGCAGTCCGGGACGGTCCGTAAATGAGCAGTTCTTC. Its protein product is CASSPGRSVNEQFF.

There are many counts of this clonotype. The chain links TRBV3-1 to TRBJ1-1; D possibly corresponds to TRBD1 (5 bases). The CDR3 has 14 amino acids. Trimming shortened V by 1 base and J by 1 base, and 7 bases separated the two germline ends. The germline V gene encodes CDR1 LGHDT and CDR2 YNNKEL (reference sequence). CDR3: CASSQVGQNTEAFF. DNA of the CDR3: TGTGCCAGCAGCCAAGTAGGACAGAACACTGAAGCTTTCTTT.

This clonotype appeared a single time. A much larger clone sits a single nucleotide away, making a read error possible. V and J are TRBV20-1 and TRBJ2-7; 8 bases align to TRBD2. The germline CDR1 and CDR2 sequences are DFQATT and SNEGSKA (reference sequence). The CDR3 is 15 residues long. The CDR3 DNA sequence: TGCAGTGCTATGTCTAGCGGGCTGAGCTCCTACGTGCAGTACTTC. Its translation: CSAMSSGLSSYVQYF.

Many counts were recorded for this clonotype. The CDR3: CAGTERTFTDTQYF. CDR3 DNA sequence: TGTGCCGGAACGGAGCGGACTTTCACAGATACGCAGTATTTT. J is TRBJ2-3 and V is TRBV2; tentative D call: TRBD2 (5 bases). V lost 11 bases and J 2 bases, leaving 17 bases between the germline ends. Germline CDR1 SNHLY, CDR2 FYNNEI. This CDR3 comprises 14 residues.